Presented here are 14 T cell receptor beta chains from one specimen sequenced in a study of cytomegalovirus exposure and HLA in healthy donors. Profiled with immunoSEQ multiplex PCR; TCRdb holds only in-frame clones, not every one. Found here are around 160,000 clones, about four fifths of them singletons; the top ten hold approximately 10%. Sequencing was done on a sample of PBMCs. Receptors originate from a man aged 30 to 45 in good health and CMV-seropositive.

CDR3 bases: TGTGCCAGCAGCTTAGACAGGGGGCTTTACTATGGCTACACCTTC. It encodes CASSLDRGLYYGYTF. The chain couples TRBV5-4 to TRBJ1-2, with TRBD1 matching 10 bases. The junction had 4 bases not matched to a gene; V was cut back by 2 bases and J by 3 bases. This CDR3 has 15 amino acids. In germline, CDR1 is SGHNT, CDR2 YYREEE (reference sequence).

The table lists this clone with a count of one. J is TRBJ1-4 and V is TRBV5-5, with D possibly matching TRBD1 (5 bases). Trimming removed 1 base from V and 8 bases from J, with 15 bases in between. The CDR3 is 15 residues long. Looked up from germline, CDR1 is SGHKS and CDR2 is YYEKEE (reference sequence). CDR3 in DNA: TGTGCCAGCAGCTTGACGGAGGGGACCCACGAAAAACTGTTTTTT. It yields the protein CASSLTEGTHEKLFF.

The chain is built from TRBV15 and TRBJ2-5; TRBD1 agrees at 9 bases. Germline-derived CDR1 and CDR2 are LNHNV and YYDKDF (reference sequence). The V and J ends lost 1 base and 6 bases, in that order; junction bases with no gene match: 3. The CDR3 spans 14 residues. CDR3: CATSRVGTGKTQYF. DNA of the CDR3: TGTGCCACCAGCAGAGTGGGGACAGGGAAGACCCAGTACTTC. The full variable domain, in which reference TRBV15 and TRBJ2-5 provide the parts outside the CDR3, is DAMVIQNPRYQVTQFGKPVTLSCSQTLNHNVMYWYQQKSSQAPKLLFHYYDKDFNNEADTPDNFQSRRPNTSFCFLDIRSPGLGDTAMYLCATSRVGTGKTQYFGPGTRLLVL.

V and J are TRBV28 and TRBJ1-4; D is uncertain. Germline-derived CDR1 and CDR2 are MDHEN and SYDVKM. V lost 3 bases and J lost 8, with 13 bases in between. This CDR3 comprises 14 residues. The CDR3 region is CASSFSQFPEKLFF. As DNA, the CDR3 is TGTGCCAGCAGTTTTTCCCAATTCCCCGAAAAACTGTTTTTT.

J is TRBJ2-3 and V is TRBV9; maybe TRBD1 (5 bases). Germline values: CDR1 SGDLS, CDR2 YYNGEE. Trimming shortened V by 4 bases and J by 0 bases, and 18 bases separated the two germline ends. The CDR3 extends over 17 amino acids. The CDR3 is CASSPRTRQTSTDTQYF. The CDR3 DNA sequence: TGTGCCAGCAGCCCAAGGACAAGACAGACTAGCACAGATACGCAGTATTTT.

The chain couples TRBV6-5 to TRBJ2-7; D might be TRBD2 (5 bases). This CDR3 has 13 amino acids. Trimming took 6 bases from V and 4 from J, leaving 13 bases between them. Per the germline V gene, CDR1 is MNHEY and CDR2 is SVGAGI. The CDR3 sequence: CASRNWAGYEQYF. The CDR3 coding sequence is TGTGCCAGCAGGAACTGGGCGGGTTACGAGCAGTACTTC.

The chain combines TRBV2 with TRBJ2-7, with D perhaps matching TRBD1 (6 bases). Germline CDR1 reads SNHLY; CDR2 reads FYNNEI. With 6 bases removed from V and 6 bases from J, the gap between germline ends came to 18 bases. The CDR3 covers 14 residues. This CDR3 reads CASSNMVGAVEQYF. CDR3 nucleotide sequence: TGTGCCAGCAGCAACATGGTGGGGGCAGTCGAGCAGTACTTC.

The CDR3 DNA is TGTGCCATCAAGGGGACAGGGGGCTCTGGAAACACCATATATTTT. Residues: CAIKGTGGSGNTIYF. The rearrangement joins TRBV10-3 to TRBJ1-3, with TRBD1 identical over 11 bases. V was clipped by 7 bases and J by 0 bases; unmatched bases: 2. The CDR3 extends over 15 amino acids. CDR1 is ENHRY and CDR2 is SYGVKD in the germline V gene.

The chain is built from TRBV10-2 and TRBJ1-1; unclear D gene. In germline, CDR1 is WSHSY, CDR2 SAAADI. CDR3 size: 13 residues. With 2 bases removed from V and 1 base from J, the gap between germline ends came to 5 bases. The CDR3: CASSENTNTEAFF. The CDR3 coding sequence is TGCGCCAGCAGTGAGAACACGAACACTGAAGCTTTCTTT.

The J gene is TRBJ2-5, the V gene TRBV11-2; D perhaps matches TRBD1 (6 bases). V gave up 3 bases and J gave up 7 bases, with 21 bases separating them. CDR3 length equals 16 residues. Germline V gene lookup returns CDR1 SGHAT and CDR2 FQNNGV. CDR3: CASSFRVGQSKGTQYF. Written as DNA, the CDR3 is TGTGCCAGCAGCTTCCGGGTAGGACAGTCCAAAGGGACCCAGTACTTC.

The chain links TRBV6-1 to TRBJ2-7, with D possibly TRBD1 on 6 matching bases. CDR1 is MNHNS and CDR2 is SASEGT in the germline V gene. CDR3 length: 15 residues. V was shortened by 1 base and J by 1 base, with 11 bases between the two germline ends. The CDR3 region is CASSEGTGRSYEQYF. The DNA for the CDR3 is TGTGCCAGCAGTGAAGGAACAGGGCGGTCCTACGAGCAGTACTTC.

The chain links TRBV6-6 to TRBJ2-7; D not certain. The CDR3 is made up of 12 amino acids. Germline V gene sequence: CDR1 MNHNY, CDR2 SVGAGI (reference sequence). V lost 2 bases, J lost 6 bases, and 8 bases lay in between. The CDR3 bases are TGTGCCAGCAGTTACGTGGTAGCCGAGCAGTACTTC. Its protein is CASSYVVAEQYF.

The chain has TRBV6-5 and TRBJ2-6, with 7 bases lining up with TRBD2. CDR3 length: 14 residues. Germline CDR1 is MNHEY and CDR2 is SVGAGI. The ends lost 5 bases at V and 2 bases at J; junction bases unmatched: 0. The CDR3 DNA reads TGTGCCAGCAGTACTAGCGCTGGGGCCAACGTCCTGACTTTC. It codes for CASSTSAGANVLTF.

Only one count was recorded for this clone. The rearrangement joins TRBV19 to TRBJ1-5; D remains ambiguous. Germline V gene lookup returns CDR1 LNHDA and CDR2 SQIVND (reference sequence). With 3 bases removed from V and 3 bases from J, the gap between germline ends came to 9 bases. This CDR3 spans 14 amino acids. CDR3 sequence reads: CASSIGQNNQPQHF. The CDR3 DNA follows: TGTGCCAGTAGTATTGGTCAGAACAATCAGCCCCAGCATTTT.